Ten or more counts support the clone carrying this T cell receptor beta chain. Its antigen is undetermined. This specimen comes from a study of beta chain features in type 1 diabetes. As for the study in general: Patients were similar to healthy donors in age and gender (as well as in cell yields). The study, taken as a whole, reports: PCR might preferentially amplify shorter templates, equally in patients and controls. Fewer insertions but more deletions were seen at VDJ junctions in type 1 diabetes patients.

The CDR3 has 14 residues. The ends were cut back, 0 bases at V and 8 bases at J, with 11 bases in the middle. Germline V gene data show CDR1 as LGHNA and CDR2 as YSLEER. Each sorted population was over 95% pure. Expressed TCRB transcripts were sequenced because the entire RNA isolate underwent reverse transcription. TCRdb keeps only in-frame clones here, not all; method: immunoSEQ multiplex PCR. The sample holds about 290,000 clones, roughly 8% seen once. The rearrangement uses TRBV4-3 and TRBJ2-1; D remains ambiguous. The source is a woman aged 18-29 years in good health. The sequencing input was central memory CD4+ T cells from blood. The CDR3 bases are TGCGCCAGCAGCCAAGAACAGCCCGGGCATGAGCAGTTCTTC. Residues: CASSQEQPGHEQFF.